A selection of T cell receptor beta chains follows, all from one sample in a study of cytomegalovirus exposure and HLA in healthy donors. Repertoires were generated with immunoSEQ multiplex PCR, while TCRdb's copy carries only in-frame clones and drops some. Of tens of thousands of clones detected, about 89% appear once; the ten largest clones hold approximately 10%. Sample: PBMCs. The receptor source for this set is a man aged 25 to 45 in good health and CMV-seropositive. The CDR3 runs from the conserved cysteine through the conserved F or W. The order of the fields is CDR3 protein, CDR3 DNA, V gene, clone size, D gene, J gene. The D gene is left open where the match is weak. A row's size may be missing; if present it is once, few, many or a size class.

CASSSPGLAGPEQYF TGCGCCAGCAGCTCACCGGGACTAGCGGGACCCGAGCAGTACTTC TRBV5-1 NA TRBD2 TRBJ2-7
CASSVGAGTYEQYF TGTGCCAGCAGCGTAGGGGCAGGAACCTACGAGCAGTACTTC TRBV9 NA NA TRBJ2-7
CASSQQPGLAVLNEQYF TGCGCCAGCAGCCAACAACCGGGACTAGCGGTTCTGAACGAGCAGTACTTC TRBV4-1 once TRBD2 TRBJ2-7
CASSQDRQSSGGYTF TGTGCCAGCAGCCAAGATCGACAGTCGAGTGGCGGCTACACCTTC TRBV4-2 NA NA TRBJ1-2
CASSESGELTTGELFF TGTGCCAGCAGTGAATCCGGGGAGCTAACCACCGGGGAGCTGTTTTTT TRBV25-1 NA NA TRBJ2-2
CASTHGGRGSSYEQYF TGTGCCAGCACACATGGGGGCAGGGGGAGCTCCTACGAGCAGTACTTC TRBV11-2 NA TRBD1 TRBJ2-7
CASSLTLSRPGELFF TGTGCCAGCTCGCTGACTTTAAGTCGCCCCGGGGAGCTGTTTTTT TRBV18 NA NA TRBJ2-2
CASSPTNNEQFF TGCGCCAGCAGCCCGACTAACAATGAGCAGTTCTTC TRBV4-1 NA NA TRBJ2-1
CASRGGQGYNEQFF TGTGCCAGCAGGGGAGGACAGGGGTACAATGAGCAGTTCTTC TRBV6-5 NA TRBD1 TRBJ2-1
CASSFGTIRVGTKNIQYF TGTGCCAGCAGCTTCGGGACTATCCGGGTGGGAACAAAAAACATTCAGTACTTC TRBV11-2 NA TRBD2 TRBJ2-4
CASSPMGQGGYGYTF TGTGCCAGCTCACCAATGGGACAGGGAGGCTATGGCTACACCTTC TRBV18 NA TRBD1 TRBJ1-2
CASRKRLAASYEQYF TGTGCCAGCAGGAAGAGACTAGCGGCGTCCTACGAGCAGTACTTC TRBV6-5 NA TRBD2 TRBJ2-7
CASSLNVAEVFGYTF TGTGCCAGCAGTTTAAACGTTGCCGAGGTATTCGGCTACACCTTC TRBV28 NA NA TRBJ1-2
CASSTDREAEAFF TGCGCCAGCAGCACGGACAGGGAAGCTGAAGCTTTCTTT TRBV5-1 NA TRBD1 TRBJ1-1
CASSYSGGPGELFF TGTGCCAGCAGTTACTCTGGGGGCCCCGGGGAGCTGTTTTTT TRBV6-6 NA NA TRBJ2-2
CASSWAGTGGGEQYF TGTGCCAGCAGTTGGGCCGGGACAGGGGGCGGCGAGCAGTACTTC TRBV28 NA TRBD1 TRBJ2-7